This T cell receptor beta chain originates from a study of cytomegalovirus exposure and HLA in healthy donors. Repertoires were generated with immunoSEQ multiplex PCR, while TCRdb's copy carries only in-frame clones and drops some. The data show roughly 70,000 clones, with about 90% seen just once and 3.5% to 4% held by the top ten. Germline V gives CDR1 SEHNR, CDR2 FQNEAQ (reference sequence). The J segment lost 2 bases and the V segment lost 10 bases, leaving 11 bases of the junction unmatched. This CDR3 spans 14 amino acids. Study-wide results and limits: First-cohort TCR clusters were later found to tend to co-occur in the 120 validation repertoires. The study labeled 170 or so TCR beta chains cytomegalovirus-associated.

A note on this clone: The antigen remains unidentified.

The source is a woman aged 18-29 years in good health and CMV-seropositive. Sequencing was done on a sample of PBMCs. This chain links TRBV7-9 with TRBJ2-7; TRBD1 matches at 7 bases. CDR3 in DNA: TGTGCCACTACACCGACAGGGTCCCCCTACGAGCAGTACTTC. As protein: CATTPTGSPYEQYF.